The 21 T cell receptor beta chains below come from one sample, sequenced in a study of breast tumors, draining lymph nodes, adjacent tissues (TCRdb year 2016). The library was obtained by multiplex PCR. Sequenced using an Illumina HiSeq 2000. TCRdb handled the public reads itself, with Q25 trimming in fastp and clone calling in MiXCR, and kept productive beta chains. Identical CDR3 protein sequences are pooled into one entry, listed with their most common genes and DNA. This sample has 20,000 to 25,000 distinct CDR3 sequences in its table, and 50% to 75% of those were observed once. Of the sample, about 19% is held by the ten largest clones. Sequenced input: tumor-adjacent breast tissue. These receptors were obtained from a female donor with breast cancer. Some clones in this sample may be carry-over from other donors' samples.

The chain combines TRBV11-1 with TRBJ1-2; no reliable D call. Germline CDR1 and CDR2: SGHAT and FQDESV (reference sequence). The CDR3 runs to 13 residues. Between the trimmed V and J ends, which lost 1 base and 6 bases, there was a span of 9 bases. CDR3: CASSLGGVDGYTF. Written as DNA, the CDR3 is TGTGCCAGCAGCTTAGGAGGCGTTGATGGCTACACCTTC.

The chain is built from TRBV3-1 and TRBJ1-2; 7 nucleotides align to TRBD1. CDR3 size: 13 residues. Per the germline V gene, CDR1 is LGHDT and CDR2 is YNNKEL (reference sequence). Germline trimming cut 7 bases from V and 4 bases from J; bases unmatched to any gene: 6. The chain's CDR3 is CASTRQGGYGYTF. The CDR3 region has the DNA TGTGCCAGCACCCGACAGGGTGGCTATGGCTACACCTTC.

This clonotype occurred many times. CDR3 coding DNA: TGCGCCAGCAGCCAAGATCCCTCAGGGCTAGCGACGAACACCGGGGAGCTGTTTTTT. It codes for CASSQDPSGLATNTGELFF. This chain joins TRBV4-3 and TRBJ2-2; perhaps TRBD2 as D (6 bases). The CDR3 is made up of 19 amino acids. Per germline, CDR1 LGHNA and CDR2 YSLEER. The V end was cut by 0 bases, the J end by 0 bases, with 17 bases between.

This clonotype has more than one count but fewer than ten. V and J are TRBV7-9 and TRBJ1-6; D is unresolved. Trimming shortened V by 7 bases and J by 0 bases, and 16 bases separated the two germline ends. The CDR3 sequence is 17 residues long. Germline V gene sequence: CDR1 SEHNR, CDR2 FQNEAQ (reference sequence). The CDR3 nucleotides read TGTGCCAGCACCAATTCCTATACTAGCTCCTATAATTCACCCCTCCACTTT. It is translated as CASTNSYTSSYNSPLHF.

The rearrangement links TRBV6-1 to TRBJ2-7; D may correspond to TRBD1 or TRBD2 (5 bases each). This CDR3 has 17 amino acids. Trimming removed 3 bases from V and 2 bases from J, with 20 bases in between. Germline lookup yields CDR1 MNHNS and CDR2 SASEGT. In DNA, the CDR3 is TGTGCCAGCAGTGAGTCATCGTTCAGTGGGACCCCCTACGAGCAGTACTTC. It translates to CASSESSFSGTPYEQYF.

The rearrangement uses TRBV20-1 and TRBJ2-3; 9 bases agree with TRBD2. Germline assignment: CDR1 DFQATT and CDR2 SNEGSKA (reference sequence). V dropped 7 bases and J dropped 3; count of bases not matched to a gene: 5. This CDR3 is built from 13 residues. In nucleotides, the CDR3 is TGCAGTGGCAGACTAGCGGCAACAGATACGCAGTATTTT. Translating gives CSGRLAATDTQYF.

This clonotype was detected only once. The chain carries TRBV20-1 and TRBJ1-2; D gene unclear. The CDR3 has 13 amino acids. CDR1 is DFQATT, CDR2 SNEGSKA, per germline (reference sequence). With 3 bases removed from V and 1 base from J, the gap between germline ends came to 9 bases. The CDR3 spells CSARSVVNYGYTF. The CDR3 DNA is TGCAGTGCTAGGTCCGTTGTTAACTATGGCTACACCTTC.

This clonotype was found once. This chain links TRBV7-2 with TRBJ2-7, with no clear D. Germline CDR1 is SGHTA and CDR2 is FQGNSA. V gave up 0 bases and J gave up 4 bases, with 7 bases separating them. The CDR3 spans 13 residues. The CDR3 DNA reads as TGTGCCAGCAGCTTAGCTGAGGAATACGAGCAGTACTTC. Encoded protein: CASSLAEEYEQYF.

At least ten counts were recorded for this clonotype. The chain couples TRBV6-5 to TRBJ2-7; 8 bases are a match to TRBD1. Germline loops: CDR1 MNHEY, CDR2 SVGAGI. Trimming removed 4 bases from V and 5 bases from J; junction bases left unmatched: 10. The CDR3 runs 15 residues. For the CDR3, the DNA is TGTGCCAGCAGTTCCGAGCAGGGGGCTCCCCACGAGCAGTACTTC. Translating gives CASSSEQGAPHEQYF.

Within the sample, this clonotype is large (0.1 to 1%). The CDR3 spells CASSLNLQDREGLPSYEQYF. The DNA for the CDR3 is TGTGCCAGCAGCTTAAATCTCCAGGACAGAGAAGGACTACCTTCCTACGAGCAGTACTTC. V gene TRBV7-2 combines with J gene TRBJ2-7, with D perhaps given as TRBD1 or TRBD2 (6 bases each). Germline V gene sequence: CDR1 SGHTA, CDR2 FQGNSA. Trimming removed 2 bases from V and 1 base from J, with 27 bases in between. The CDR3 runs to 20 residues.

This chain joins TRBV7-2 and TRBJ1-5; D might be TRBD1 (6 bases). There are 13 residues in the CDR3. V was pared by 0 bases and J by 7 bases, with 7 bases between. Per germline, CDR1 SGHTA and CDR2 FQGNSA. CDR3 amino acids: CASSLAGGQPQHF. For the CDR3, the DNA is TGTGCCAGCAGCTTAGCAGGGGGACAGCCCCAGCATTTT.

This clonotype was seen a handful of times. This chain joins TRBV7-3 and TRBJ2-3; D is unresolved. The CDR3 is 14 amino acids. The germline V gene has CDR1 SGHTA and CDR2 FQGTGA. V shed 5 bases and J shed 5 bases, with 14 bases lying between them. CDR3 amino acids: CASSHQHWGDTQYF. The CDR3 coding sequence is TGTGCCAGCAGCCACCAACACTGGGGAGATACGCAGTATTTT.

This clonotype was detected many times. The chain uses TRBV30 and TRBJ1-5, with 9 positions matching TRBD1. Germline V lookup: CDR1 GTSNPN, CDR2 SVGIG (reference sequence). Trimming removed 2 bases from V and 6 bases from J; junction bases left unmatched: 11. The CDR3 consists of 16 residues. The CDR3 region has the DNA TGTGCCTGGAGTTCGGGACAGGGTCGTGTAGGTCAGCCCCAGCATTTT. It specifies CAWSSGQGRVGQPQHF.

This clonotype was seen only a few times. The V and J genes are TRBV7-2 and TRBJ1-2; 9 nucleotides align to TRBD1. V lost 5 bases and J lost 4; bases outside the gene matches: 5. Germline V gene sequence: CDR1 SGHTA, CDR2 FQGNSA. This CDR3 region has 14 residues. Written as DNA, the CDR3 is TGTGCCAGCAGCGAGGGACAGGGCATCTATGGCTACACCTTC. Encoded protein: CASSEGQGIYGYTF.

This chain uses TRBV29-1 with TRBJ1-5; D remains ambiguous. The CDR3 extends over 11 amino acids. V lost 0 bases and J 11 bases, leaving 8 bases between the germline ends. Germline V gene data show CDR1 as SQVTM and CDR2 as ANQGSEA. Here the CDR3 DNA reads TGCAGCGTTGAAGACTCGGGGACCCAGCATTTT. Residues: CSVEDSGTQHF.

This clonotype was observed many times. The genes are TRBV7-2 and TRBJ2-2; weak D call: TRBD2 (7 bases). The CDR3 covers 15 residues. V was cut by 5 bases and J by 7 bases, with 17 bases left in between. Per the germline V gene, CDR1 is SGHTA and CDR2 is FQGNSA. The CDR3 protein is CASSGGGGVHGELFF. The CDR3 coding sequence is TGTGCCAGCAGCGGGGGGGGCGGGGTACACGGGGAGCTGTTTTTT.

The J gene is TRBJ1-5, the V gene TRBV9, with D uncertain. V shed 4 bases and J shed 5 bases, with 10 bases lying between them. Germline lookup yields CDR1 SGDLS and CDR2 YYNGEE. The length of the CDR3 is 13 residues. CDR3 coding DNA: TGTGCCAGCAGCCAAAGTCGCTATCAGCCCCAGCATTTT. It encodes CASSQSRYQPQHF.

To note about this clonotype: This CDR3 is missing its conserved last phenylalanine or tryptophan, likely due to a read error. The DNA is omitted, as the CDR3 cannot be located on it reliably, and the CDR3 follows TCRdb's listing. This chain connects TRBV29-1 to TRBJ2-1; the tabulated D call, TRBD1, remains unverified against the DNA. The CDR3 numbers 14 amino acids, ends counted. Germline lookup yields CDR1 SQVTM and CDR2 ANQGSEA. CDR3 in amino acids: CASSLGGPVGEHSS.

This chain links TRBV13 with TRBJ1-3, with TRBD1 matching over 8 bases. Germline loops: CDR1 PRHDT, CDR2 FYEKMQ (reference sequence). V lost 5 bases and J lost 0; bases outside the gene matches: 12. The CDR3 length is 18 residues. CDR3 protein: CASSERQGSSYSGNTIYF. CDR3 DNA sequence: TGTGCCAGCAGCGAAAGACAGGGGAGCTCCTACTCTGGAAACACCATATATTTT.

The chain couples TRBV18 to TRBJ2-3; D gene ambiguous. V was trimmed by 3 bases and J by 2 bases, leaving 9 bases between them. CDR1 and CDR2 (germline): KGHSH, LQKENI. The CDR3 has 14 amino acids. CDR3 residues: CASSPGQVTDTQYF. Written as DNA, the CDR3 is TGTGCCAGCTCACCTGGTCAGGTCACAGATACGCAGTATTTT.

This clonotype was recorded at least ten times. This clone may be a read error of a much larger clone one base away. This rearrangement joins TRBV6-2 or TRBV6-3 to TRBJ2-1; TRBD2 agrees at 10 bases. CDR1 is MNHEY, CDR2 SVGEGT, per germline. The CDR3 length is 15 residues. V dropped 7 bases and J dropped 6; count of bases not matched to a gene: 9. The CDR3 sequence: CASTHLAGEANEQFF. The CDR3, as DNA: TGTGCCAGCACGCATCTAGCGGGAGAGGCCAATGAGCAGTTCTTC.